This T cell receptor (beta chain) was observed in a study of identical twins. This clonotype was seen at least ten times. TCRdb reanalysed the 5' RACE reads using MiXCR and keeps one entry per CDR3 protein. Of about 570,000 distinct CDR3 sequences detected, just under 10% appear once; the ten largest clones hold under 3.5%. Germline CDR1 LGHDT, CDR2 YNNKEL (reference sequence). The CDR3 is 12 residues long. Trimming left V 3 bases short and J 5 bases short, with 7 bases between. These same data were also listed under a study on yellow fever vaccine responses in identical twins.

Sequenced material: PBMCs. The chain links TRBV3-1 to TRBJ1-2; D unclear. The sequence was collected from a woman younger than 30 in good health. The CDR3 here is CASSQGDYGYTF. CDR3 nucleotide sequence: TGTGCCAGCAGCCAGGGAGATTATGGCTACACCTTC.